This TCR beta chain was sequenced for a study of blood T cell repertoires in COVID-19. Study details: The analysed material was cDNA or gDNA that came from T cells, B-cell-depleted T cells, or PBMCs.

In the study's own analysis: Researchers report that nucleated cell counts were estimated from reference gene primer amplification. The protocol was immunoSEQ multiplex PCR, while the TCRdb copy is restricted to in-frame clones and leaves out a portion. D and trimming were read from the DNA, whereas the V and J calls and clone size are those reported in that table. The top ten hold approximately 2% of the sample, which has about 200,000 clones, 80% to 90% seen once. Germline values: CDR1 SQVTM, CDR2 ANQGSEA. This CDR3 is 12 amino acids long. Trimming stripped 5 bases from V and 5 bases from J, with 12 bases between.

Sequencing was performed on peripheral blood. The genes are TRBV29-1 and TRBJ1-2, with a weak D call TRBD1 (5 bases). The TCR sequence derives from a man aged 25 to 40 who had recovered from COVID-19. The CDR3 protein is CSVMDMLYGYTF. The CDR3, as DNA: TGCAGCGTTATGGACATGTTATATGGCTACACCTTC.